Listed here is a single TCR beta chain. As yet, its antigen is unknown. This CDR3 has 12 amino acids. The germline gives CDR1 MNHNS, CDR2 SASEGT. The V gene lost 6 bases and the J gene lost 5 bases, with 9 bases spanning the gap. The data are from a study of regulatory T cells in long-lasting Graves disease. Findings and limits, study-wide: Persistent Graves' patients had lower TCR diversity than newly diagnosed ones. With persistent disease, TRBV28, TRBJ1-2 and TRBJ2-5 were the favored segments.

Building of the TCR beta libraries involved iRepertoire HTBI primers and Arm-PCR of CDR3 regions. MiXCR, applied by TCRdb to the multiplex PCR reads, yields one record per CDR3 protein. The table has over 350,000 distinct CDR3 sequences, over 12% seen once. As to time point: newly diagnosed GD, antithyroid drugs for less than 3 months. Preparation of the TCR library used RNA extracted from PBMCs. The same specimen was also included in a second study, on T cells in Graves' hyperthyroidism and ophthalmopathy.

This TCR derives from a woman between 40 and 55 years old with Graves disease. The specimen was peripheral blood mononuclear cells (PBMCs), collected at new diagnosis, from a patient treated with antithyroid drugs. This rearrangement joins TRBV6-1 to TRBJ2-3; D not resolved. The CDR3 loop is CASSNLGDTQYF. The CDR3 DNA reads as TGTGCCAGCAGCAACCTAGGAGATACGCAGTATTTT.